The 5 T cell receptor beta chains in this list originate from one sample, sequenced in a study of CD8 T cells in ankylosing spondylitis. One entry per CDR3 protein, called by TCRdb with MiXCR from the 5' RACE reads. The sample yields around 25,000 distinct CDR3 sequences, under 3% seen once. Sequencing was performed on blood, either unsorted or a sorted T cell fraction (not recorded which). These receptors were taken from a female donor with ankylosing spondylitis or in good health (not recorded which).

Ten or more counts support this clonotype. The chain employs TRBV9 and TRBJ1-5; D might be TRBD1 (5 bases). CDR1 and CDR2 (germline): SGDLS, YYNGEE. V was clipped by 2 bases and J by 1 base, with 7 bases between them. CDR3 length: 14 amino acids. The CDR3, as DNA: TGTGCCAGCAGCGTGGGACCGAGCAATCAGCCCCAGCATTTT. Translation: CASSVGPSNQPQHF.

Many counts were recorded for this clonotype. The chain joins TRBV9 to TRBJ2-6; 10 nucleotides match TRBD2. This CDR3 comprises 20 residues. Germline assignment: CDR1 SGDLS and CDR2 YYNGEE. J lost 3 bases, V lost 1 base, and 13 bases had no gene match. CDR3 nucleotide sequence: TGTGCCAGCAGCGTAAAAGGTCGGGCTAGCGGGAGCGGTGGGGCCAACGTCCTGACTTTC. This sequence encodes CASSVKGRASGSGGANVLTF.

This clonotype was counted ten times or more. This rearrangement joins TRBV9 to TRBJ2-1; D not certain. Trimming took 0 bases from V and 10 from J, leaving 14 bases between them. This CDR3 spans 14 amino acids. Germline CDR1 and CDR2: SGDLS and YYNGEE. CDR3 sequence: CASSVEPRGNEQFF. In DNA, the CDR3 is TGTGCCAGCAGCGTAGAGCCCCGCGGAAACGAGCAGTTCTTC.

The sample holds many counts of this clonotype. This chain connects TRBV9 to TRBJ2-3; TRBD2 aligns across 10 bases. CDR1 SGDLS and CDR2 YYNGEE come from the germline V gene. V lost 4 bases and J lost 2; bases outside the gene matches: 7. The CDR3 is 16 amino acids. This CDR3 is CASSPRSGGTTDTQYF. The DNA for the CDR3 is TGTGCCAGCAGCCCCCGTAGCGGGGGGACCACAGATACGCAGTATTTT.

This clonotype has more than one count but fewer than ten. V usage is TRBV9 and J usage is TRBJ1-6; TRBD1 matches 8 bases. Germline trimming cut 3 bases from V and 6 bases from J; bases unmatched to any gene: 2. This CDR3 contains 14 residues. The germline CDR1 and CDR2 sequences are SGDLS and YYNGEE. The CDR3 nucleotides read TGTGCCAGCAGCGAGGGACAGGTTAATTCACCCCTCCACTTT. Translated, it gives CASSEGQVNSPLHF.